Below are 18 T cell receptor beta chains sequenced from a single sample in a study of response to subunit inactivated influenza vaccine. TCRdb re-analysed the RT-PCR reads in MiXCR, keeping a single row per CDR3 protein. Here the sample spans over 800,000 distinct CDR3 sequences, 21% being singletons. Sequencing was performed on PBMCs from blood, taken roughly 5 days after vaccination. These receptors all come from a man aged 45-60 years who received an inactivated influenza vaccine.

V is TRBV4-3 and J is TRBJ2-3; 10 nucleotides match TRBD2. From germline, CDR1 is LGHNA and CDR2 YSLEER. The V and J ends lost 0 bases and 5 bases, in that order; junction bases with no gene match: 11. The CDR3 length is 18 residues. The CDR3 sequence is CASSQEGKRGGSGDTQYF. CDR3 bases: TGCGCCAGCAGCCAAGAGGGGAAGCGGGGGGGAAGTGGAGATACGCAGTATTTT.

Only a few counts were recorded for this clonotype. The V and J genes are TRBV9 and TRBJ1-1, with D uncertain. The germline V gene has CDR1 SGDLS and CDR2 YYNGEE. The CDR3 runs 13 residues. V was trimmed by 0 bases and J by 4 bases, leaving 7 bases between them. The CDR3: CASSVEASTEAFF. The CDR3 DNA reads TGTGCCAGCAGCGTAGAGGCCTCCACTGAAGCTTTCTTT.

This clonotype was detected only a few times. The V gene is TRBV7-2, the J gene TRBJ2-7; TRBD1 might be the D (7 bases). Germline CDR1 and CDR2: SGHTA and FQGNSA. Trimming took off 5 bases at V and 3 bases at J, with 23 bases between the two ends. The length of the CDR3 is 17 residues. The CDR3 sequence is CASSRQGGTRDNYEQYF. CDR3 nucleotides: TGTGCCAGCAGCCGTCAGGGGGGTACTAGGGATAACTACGAGCAGTACTTC.

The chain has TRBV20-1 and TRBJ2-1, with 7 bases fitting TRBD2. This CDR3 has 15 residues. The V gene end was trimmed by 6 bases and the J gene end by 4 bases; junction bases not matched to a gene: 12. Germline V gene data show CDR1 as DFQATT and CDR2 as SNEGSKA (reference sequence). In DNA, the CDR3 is TGCAGTGCCGGAGGGCTAGCGGAGTTATACAATGAGCAGTTCTTC. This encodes CSAGGLAELYNEQFF.

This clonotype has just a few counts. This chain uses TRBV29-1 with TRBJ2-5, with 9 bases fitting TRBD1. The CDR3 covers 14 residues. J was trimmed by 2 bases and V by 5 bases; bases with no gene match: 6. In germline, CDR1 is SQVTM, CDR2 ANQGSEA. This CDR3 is CSVTGGAGQETQYF. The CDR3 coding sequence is TGCAGCGTTACAGGGGGCGCGGGTCAAGAGACCCAGTACTTC.

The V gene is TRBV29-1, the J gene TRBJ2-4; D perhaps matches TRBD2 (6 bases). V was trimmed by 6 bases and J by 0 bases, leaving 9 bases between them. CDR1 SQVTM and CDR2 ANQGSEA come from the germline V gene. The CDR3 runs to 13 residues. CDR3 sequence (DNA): TGCAGCGTGGGGACTGGAGCCAAAAACATTCAGTACTTC. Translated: CSVGTGAKNIQYF.

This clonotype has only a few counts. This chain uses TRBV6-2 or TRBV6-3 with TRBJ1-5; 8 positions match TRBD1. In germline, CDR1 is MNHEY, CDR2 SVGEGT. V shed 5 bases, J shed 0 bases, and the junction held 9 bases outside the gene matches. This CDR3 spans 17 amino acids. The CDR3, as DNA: TGTGCCAGCAGTCGCACACAGGGGGAGTATAGCAATCAGCCCCAGCATTTT. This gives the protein CASSRTQGEYSNQPQHF.

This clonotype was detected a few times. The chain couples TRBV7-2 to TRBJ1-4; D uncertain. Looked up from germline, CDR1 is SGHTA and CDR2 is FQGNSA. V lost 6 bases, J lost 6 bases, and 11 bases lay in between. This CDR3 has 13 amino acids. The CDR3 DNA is TGTGCCAGCAGTTCATACTTCTATGAAAAACTGTTTTTT. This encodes CASSSYFYEKLFF. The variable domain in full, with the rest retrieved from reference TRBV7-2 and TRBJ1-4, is GAGVSQSPSNKVTEKGKDVELRCDPISGHTALYWYRQSLGQGLEFLIYFQGNSAPDKSGLPSDRFSAERTGGSVSTLTIQRTQQEDSAVYLCASSSYFYEKLFFGSGTQLSVL.

This CDR3 reads CSARAHGGSNEQFF. The DNA for the CDR3 is TGCAGTGCTAGAGCACACGGGGGATCCAATGAGCAGTTCTTC. The rearrangement joins TRBV20-1 to TRBJ2-1, with D tentatively TRBD2 (6 bases). CDR3 length equals 14 residues. Germline CDR1 DFQATT, CDR2 SNEGSKA (reference sequence). V was clipped by 1 base and J by 6 bases, with 13 bases between them.

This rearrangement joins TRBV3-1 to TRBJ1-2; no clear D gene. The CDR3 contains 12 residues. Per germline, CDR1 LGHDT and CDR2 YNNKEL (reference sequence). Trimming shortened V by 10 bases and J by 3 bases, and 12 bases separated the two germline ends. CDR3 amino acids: CATEAADYGYTF. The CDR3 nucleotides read TGTGCCACCGAAGCTGCGGACTATGGCTACACCTTC.

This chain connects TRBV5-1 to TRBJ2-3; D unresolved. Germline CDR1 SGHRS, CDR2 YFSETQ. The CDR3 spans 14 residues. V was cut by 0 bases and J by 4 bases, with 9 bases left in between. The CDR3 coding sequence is TGCGCCAGCAGCTTGGCCGGCCTCCCAGATACGCAGTATTTT. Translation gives CASSLAGLPDTQYF.

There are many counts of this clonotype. The CDR3 protein is CASSLESPGYNEQFF. The DNA of the CDR3 is TGTGCCAGCAGCTTAGAATCACCTGGATACAATGAGCAGTTCTTC. This chain uses TRBV11-3 with TRBJ2-1; D gene uncertain. CDR1 is SGHNT and CDR2 is YENEEA in the germline V gene. The ends were cut back, 0 bases at V and 4 bases at J, with 10 bases in the middle. The CDR3 sequence is 15 residues long.

CDR3 loop: CATSDQGSDTQYF. As DNA, the CDR3 is TGTGCCACCAGTGACCAGGGGAGCGATACGCAGTATTTT. V is TRBV24-1 and J is TRBJ2-3; D is perhaps TRBD1 (6 bases). The CDR3 is 13 residues long. Germline loops: CDR1 KGHDR, CDR2 SFDVKD. The V and J ends lost 4 bases and 6 bases respectively, with 10 bases between them.

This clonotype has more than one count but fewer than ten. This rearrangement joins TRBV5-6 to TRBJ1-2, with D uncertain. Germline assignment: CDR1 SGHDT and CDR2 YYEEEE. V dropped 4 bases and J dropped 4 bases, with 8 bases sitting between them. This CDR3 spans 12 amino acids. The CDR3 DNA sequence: TGTGCCAGCAGCATACAGACCTATGGCTACACCTTC. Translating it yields CASSIQTYGYTF.

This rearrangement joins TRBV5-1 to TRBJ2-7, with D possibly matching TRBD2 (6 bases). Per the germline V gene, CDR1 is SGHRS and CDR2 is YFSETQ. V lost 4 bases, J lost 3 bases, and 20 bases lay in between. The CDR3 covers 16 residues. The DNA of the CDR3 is TGCGCCAGCAGCGGAATGGAGGGTTATCCATACTACGAGCAGTACTTC. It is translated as CASSGMEGYPYYEQYF.

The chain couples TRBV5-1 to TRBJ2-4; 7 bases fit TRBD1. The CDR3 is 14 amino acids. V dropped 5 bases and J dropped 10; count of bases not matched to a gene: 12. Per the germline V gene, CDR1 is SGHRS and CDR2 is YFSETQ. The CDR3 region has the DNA TGCGCCAGCAGACTTGGGGACAGTGCTATGATTCAGTACTTC. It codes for CASRLGDSAMIQYF.

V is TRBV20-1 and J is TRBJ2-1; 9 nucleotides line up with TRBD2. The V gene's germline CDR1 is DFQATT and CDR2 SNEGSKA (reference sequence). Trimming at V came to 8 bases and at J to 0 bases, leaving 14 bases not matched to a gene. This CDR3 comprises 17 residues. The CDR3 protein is CSTPGAGGTFSYNEQFF. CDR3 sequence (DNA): TGCAGTACCCCCGGGGCGGGGGGGACCTTCTCCTACAATGAGCAGTTCTTC.

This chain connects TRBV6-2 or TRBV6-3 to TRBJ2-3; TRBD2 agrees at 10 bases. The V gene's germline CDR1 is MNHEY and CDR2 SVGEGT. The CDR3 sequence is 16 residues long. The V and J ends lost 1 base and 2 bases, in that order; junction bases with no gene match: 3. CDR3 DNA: TGTGCCAGCAGTTACTACGGGACTAGCGTCACAGATACGCAGTATTTT. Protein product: CASSYYGTSVTDTQYF.